This T cell receptor beta chain was retrieved from a study of T cells in Graves' hyperthyroidism and ophthalmopathy (dated by TCRdb to the late 2010s). In the study overall: Peripheral blood was collected at initial diagnosis, before any treatment. To identify distinguishing TCR V-J signatures, a discovery cohort of some 100 patients was used, comprising 40 to 45 with Graves' ophthalmopathy and about 59 with stable Graves' hyperthyroidism. In six Graves' hyperthyroidism patients, the study also compared T-cell repertoires from thyroid tissue with T-cell repertoires from blood. The paper reports TCR Vbeta CDR3 sequencing of approximately 140 peripheral blood samples: approximately 41 ophthalmopathy, some 80 hyperthyroidism and about 17 progressor patients. For training and testing, the 80 to 100 patients in the discovery cohort were randomly divided in a 7:3 ratio. Prospective prediction of ophthalmopathy was tested in an independent validation cohort of 18 hyperthyroidism patients and 15 to 17 patients who later progressed to ophthalmopathy. After blood sampling, hyperthyroidism patients were treated with methimazole at a starting dose of 30 mg daily, and ophthalmopathy patients were treated with high-dose intravenous methylprednisolone. Results the study describes overall, beyond this receptor: Blood samples also contained most of the expanded thyroid clonotypes (frequency above 0.001), which suggests that blood repertoires may reflect thyroid immune responses. Ophthalmopathy was separated from stable hyperthyroidism by a 13 V-J signature model, with approximately 86% sensitivity and about 81% specificity obtained in cross-validation and 80%/75% obtained in testing. No statistical method was used to fix the sample size in advance, and group allocation was not hidden from the investigators. In validation, the model predicted progression to ophthalmopathy with 65% to 71% sensitivity and 72.22% specificity, a median of about 6.7 months before onset.

Amplification of TCR beta CDR3 regions was carried out from RNA transcripts. The first round of RT-PCR for the TCR CDR3 was performed with the HTBI primer set and the Qiagen OneStep RT-PCR kit. The libraries were constructed in a second round of multiplex PCR and then size-selected and purified. Paired-end sequencing of the libraries was performed with 100 bp reads on an Illumina HiSeq2000. In the source study's methods: SOAPnuke was used to process the raw data, with reads discarded if the reads contained adapters or uncalled bases, had a mean Phred below 15, or lacked an exact constant-primer or identifier match. High-quality paired reads were merged using COPE v1.2.5, and each unique nucleotide sequence was defined as a clonotype. Clonotypes were aligned to IMGT TRBV, TRBD and TRBJ reference segments using MiTCR v1.1. The analysis included only V-J combinations with a frequency above 0.0001, which together covered 98% to 99.2% of the repertoires. A TCS score was defined as the ratio of F50 (clonal expansion) to E x V (chaos), with BLOSUM62-based TCRdist applied between CDR3 peptides within each V-J. Welch's t-statistics and random forest reduced around 550 V-J features to 10 to 15, which were used in a naive Bayes classifier (R e1071). TCRdb passed the public sequencing reads through fastp at Q25 and MiXCR, retaining productive beta sequences. Identical CDR3 proteins give one entry, which carries the most common genes and DNA. TCRdb's processing, not the study's, gives the V and J calls here. Counted in this sample were fewer than 650,000 distinct CDR3 sequences; less than 15% of them appeared once. Together, the top ten hold about 14% of the sample.

Deletion took 3 bases off V and 2 bases off J, with a span of 10 bases between the germline ends. The CDR3 covers 14 residues, taking in both the cysteine and the phenylalanine. This entry keeps only the CDR3 DNA: 42 bases, framed from base 1. Taken from the germline V gene (reference sequence), the CDR1 and CDR2 loops are DFQATT and SNEGSKA. Stable Graves' hyperthyroidism was defined as the absence of progression to ophthalmopathy over 18 months of follow-up. Hyperthyroidism patients were newly diagnosed, had a disease duration of under 2 months, and were aged 18 to 65 years. The study excluded patients with uncontrolled infections, other autoimmune diseases, pregnancy or lactation. Diagnoses were established on the basis of clinical symptoms, serum thyroxine and TRAb, thyroid ultrasound, and orbital computed tomography. Ficoll-Paque density gradient centrifugation was used to isolate PBMCs from around 10 ml of fresh peripheral blood. Total RNA was extracted using Trizol reagent, and RNA quality was assessed on an Agilent 2100 Bioanalyzer.

This clonotype occurred many times. Its recognized antigen is unknown. No per-base quality is available; no much larger clone lies one base away. Here the chain combines TRBV20-1 and TRBJ2-2, and TRBD2 may be the D gene, going by 6 matching bases. The sample comprised blood. This clonotype originated in a woman in her forties with Graves' hyperthyroidism. The CDR3 reads as follows: CSASRGINTGELFF. The nucleotide sequence is given as TGCAGTGCTAGCCGGGGGATTAACACCGGGGAGCTGTTTTTT.